This T cell receptor beta chain was documented in a study of shared clonotypes between healthy human individuals (dated by TCRdb to the early 2020s). About the full investigation: A few men and two women, aged 18 to 49 years, made up the cohort. The study deeply sequenced blood TCR repertoires of about 5 healthy adults to estimate repertoire size and the extent of clonotype sharing between individuals. Libraries were prepared and TCR repertoires were sequenced by different laboratories using diverse techniques, in order to increase sequencing depth and limit assay-specific biases. For each donor, CD4 naive and CD4 memory were each run on three plates, CD8 naive on two plates, and CD8 memory on one plate. Between about 0.9 and 10 billion PBMCs per donor were obtained by leukapheresis. What the study reported, not specific to this receptor: Pairwise subsampling led to the expectation that sequencing depth would affect the degree of clonotype sharing among donors. When a handful of donors were compared, the shared fraction of clonotypes was about 5% for naive CD4, approximately 3.5% for naive CD8, roughly 2.5% for memory CD4, and 0.3% to 0.5% for memory CD8. Incomplete sequencing was indicated by rarefaction of sorted-subset datasets, despite the large sequencing depth. Compared with non-shared clonotypes, the clonotypes found in all four sorted-subset donors had higher generation probabilities. Sampling was limited to blood, and TCR repertoires in tissue likely differ from TCR repertoires in blood. The small number of donors limited the genetic and exposure-history diversity represented. Estimated clonotype richness was generally larger for naive than for memory subsets.

Trimming takes 4 bases from V and 4 bases from J, and the germline ends sit 7 bases apart. The germline V gene provides CDR1 MDHEN and CDR2 SYDVKM. Reading from cysteine to phenylalanine, the CDR3 counts 13 amino acids. Only the CDR3 part of the read is kept: 39 bases, read in frame from the first base. Comment on this clone: Its binding antigen is unknown. Base qualities are not recorded, but no much larger clone differs from it by a single base.

Using the deep immunoSEQ assay, multiplex PCR amplified TCR CDR3 regions from genomic DNA. For each cell subset, the extracted genomic DNA was distributed evenly across all wells of several immunoSEQ 96-well plates, and each plate served as one replicate. For sorted subsets, approximately 210 ng genomic DNA, equal to tens of thousands of T cell genomes, was loaded into each replicate PCR. Purified libraries were quantified with a Qubit 3.0 fluorometer, sized on a Bioanalyzer 2100, and re-quantified with the KAPA Library Quantification kit. A separate single-read 150-cycle Illumina NextSeq 550 flow cell was used to sequence each immunoSEQ 96-well plate. On the authors' methods: Because the immunoSEQ output held only junctional sequences and lacked quality scores, the filtering could not match the filtering applied to full-length reads. To assign V/J genes and CDR3, sequences were annotated using PyIR, a Python wrapper for IgBLAST v1.9, with IMGT germline references. Reads were filtered out if the reads had weak V/J assignments (E-value above 1e-6), no CDR3, stop codons, out-of-frame junctions, or ambiguous translated residues. V3J clonotypes were defined as sequences sharing an identical inferred V gene, J gene, and CDR3 amino acid sequence. Percentage overlap between repertoires was calculated by dividing the number of shared unique clonotypes by the size of the smaller repertoire. Repertoire richness was assessed with RTK rarefaction, the Chao1 estimator, and Recon v2.1 estimates of unobserved clonotypes. Generation probabilities for all TCRbeta clonotypes obtained by the gDNA method from several donors were computed using OLGA. TCRdb holds this immuneACCESS table with in-frame rearrangements only. Some clones are missing; in checked studies, unresolved V genes explain under half, and the rest has no known cause. The V and J calls and clone size come from that table; D and trimming were worked out from the DNA. This sample has millions of clones in its table, and about 94% of those were observed once. Approximately 1.2% of the sample is taken by the ten largest.

CD8 naive samples were CD45RO-negative cells positively selected for CCR7, giving a CD45RA+CCR7+ population that excluded TemRA cells. The donors were healthy, HIV-negative adults with no recently reported acute infections or vaccinations. All donors were Caucasian adults living in Nashville, Tennessee, USA. After blood collection by leukapheresis, PBMCs were isolated using Ficoll-Histopaque density gradient centrifugation and then cryopreserved in the vapor phase of liquid nitrogen. Analytical flow cytometry was used to check the purity and quantity of each magnetically sorted T cell population. Genomic DNA was isolated from each sorted fraction and quantified by UV absorbance on a Nanodrop 2000c.

The chain is encoded by TRBV28 joined to TRBJ2-2, with no confident D gene call. The sequencing input was naive CD8+ T cells sorted from blood. What the cell subset or site label conveys for this sample: CD45RA+CCR7+. This clonotype was sampled from a man aged 18-30 years in good health. Here is the DNA: TGTGCCAGCAGTTCGGCTGGCACCGGGGAGCTGTTTTTT. Its coded protein is CASSSAGTGELFF.